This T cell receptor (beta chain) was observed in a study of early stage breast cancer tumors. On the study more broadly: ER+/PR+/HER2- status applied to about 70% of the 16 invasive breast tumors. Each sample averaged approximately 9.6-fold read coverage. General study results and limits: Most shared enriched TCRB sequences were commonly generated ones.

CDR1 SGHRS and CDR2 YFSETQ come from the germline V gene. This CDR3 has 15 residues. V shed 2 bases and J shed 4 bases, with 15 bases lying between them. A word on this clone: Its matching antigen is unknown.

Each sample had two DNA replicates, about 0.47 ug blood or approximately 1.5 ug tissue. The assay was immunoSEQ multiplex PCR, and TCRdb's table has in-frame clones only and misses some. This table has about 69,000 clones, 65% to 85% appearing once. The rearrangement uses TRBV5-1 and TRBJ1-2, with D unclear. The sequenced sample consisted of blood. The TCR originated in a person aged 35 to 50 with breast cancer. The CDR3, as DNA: TGCGCCAGCAGCTTCGGGCCTAATTCGCCCTATGGCTACACCTTC. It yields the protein CASSFGPNSPYGYTF.